Below are 22 T cell receptor beta chains sequenced from a single sample in a study of T cells in narcolepsy. Sequencing used immunoSEQ multiplex PCR; TCRdb keeps in-frame clones, though not all of them. The data show about 24,000 clones, with approximately 85% seen just once and less than 1.5% held by the top ten. Sample: CD45RA- memory CD4+ T cells from PBMCs. These receptors all come from a human donor with narcolepsy.

The CDR3 DNA reads as TGCGCCAGCAGCCAAGCGTGGGGGGGGCATTCCTACAATGAGCAGTTCTTC. It specifies CASSQAWGGHSYNEQFF. This chain uses TRBV4-1 with TRBJ2-1, with D possibly matching TRBD2 (7 bases). The CDR3 has 17 amino acids. From germline, CDR1 is MGHRA and CDR2 YSYEKL. Trimming left V 1 base short and J 1 base short, with 14 bases between.

This clone was counted a single time. The chain is built from TRBV5-1 and TRBJ2-7; 10 nucleotides agree with TRBD1. Germline V gene lookup returns CDR1 SGHRS and CDR2 YFSETQ. The CDR3 runs 16 residues. The V segment lost 4 bases and the J segment 8 bases; nucleotides outside the gene matches: 15. The CDR3 sequence: CASSPSPGTGAVKQYF. In DNA, the CDR3 is TGCGCCAGCAGCCCGAGTCCCGGGACAGGGGCTGTGAAGCAGTACTTC. Full variable domain (outside the CDR3, taken from reference TRBV5-1 and TRBJ2-7): KAGVTQTPRYLIKTRGQQVTLSCSPISGHRSVSWYQQTPGQGLQFLFEYFSETQRNKGNFPGRFSGRQFSNSRSEMNVSTLELGDSALYLCASSPSPGTGAVKQYFGPGTRLTVT.

V gene TRBV9 combines with J gene TRBJ1-2, with unresolved D. Germline V gene data show CDR1 as SGDLS and CDR2 as YYNGEE. V was trimmed by 0 bases and J by 8 bases, leaving 17 bases between them. The CDR3 is made up of 15 amino acids. The CDR3 here is CASSVAPETLSGYTF. CDR3 in DNA: TGTGCCAGCAGCGTAGCCCCCGAGACATTAAGCGGCTACACCTTC.

The chain couples TRBV19 to TRBJ1-2, with D unresolved. The CDR3 has 13 residues. Trimming removed 3 bases from V and 6 bases from J, with 11 bases in between. Germline V gives CDR1 LNHDA, CDR2 SQIVND (reference sequence). The CDR3 region is CASSIRRDDGYTF. The CDR3, as DNA: TGTGCCAGTAGTATCAGGCGTGATGATGGCTACACCTTC.

The chain employs TRBV18 and TRBJ1-2, with 10 bases aligning to TRBD1. This CDR3 is built from 14 residues. Trimming at V came to 4 bases and at J to 2 bases, leaving 1 base not matched to a gene. Germline lookup yields CDR1 KGHSH and CDR2 LQKENI. CDR3 nucleotides: TGTGCCAGCTCACAGGGACAGGGGAACTATGGCTACACCTTC. This sequence encodes CASSQGQGNYGYTF.

The chain joins TRBV28 to TRBJ1-5; D may be TRBD1 (5 bases). This CDR3 is built from 15 residues. The V end was cut by 3 bases, the J end by 7 bases, with 16 bases between. Germline V lookup: CDR1 MDHEN, CDR2 SYDVKM. The CDR3 DNA reads TGTGCCAGCAGTTTGAAGGCGCAGGGTTTGCAGCCCCAGCATTTT. Its protein is CASSLKAQGLQPQHF.

The rearrangement joins TRBV30 to TRBJ1-6, with D unresolved. The CDR3 length is 16 residues. CDR1 is GTSNPN and CDR2 is SVGIG in the germline V gene (reference sequence). Trimming cost V 0 bases and J 6 bases, with 15 bases left between them. The CDR3 reads CAWSVGGFRLNSPLHF. CDR3 DNA: TGTGCCTGGAGTGTAGGCGGGTTCCGTCTTAATTCACCCCTCCACTTT.

The gene calls are TRBV19 and TRBJ1-4, with a possible D match to TRBD1 (5 bases). The CDR3 sequence is 15 residues long. The germline V and J ends were trimmed by 3 bases and 7 bases, with 15 bases remaining between them. From germline, CDR1 is LNHDA and CDR2 SQIVND (reference sequence). CDR3 loop: CASSMGTTWGEKLFF. The CDR3 DNA sequence: TGTGCCAGTAGTATGGGGACTACATGGGGTGAAAAACTGTTTTTT.

The V and J genes are TRBV5-6 and TRBJ1-2; D is undetermined. Germline-derived CDR1 and CDR2 are SGHDT and YYEEEE. CDR3 length: 12 residues. V was pared by 4 bases and J by 8 bases, with 12 bases between. The CDR3 bases are TGTGCCAGCAGCCCCGTGATCGGGGGCTACACCTTC. As protein: CASSPVIGGYTF. Looking up the rest from reference TRBV5-6 and TRBJ1-2 gives the full variable domain: DAGVTQSPTHLIKTRGQQVTLRCSPKSGHDTVSWYQQALGQGPQFIFQYYEEEERQRGNFPDRFSGHQFPNYSSELNVNALLLGDSALYLCASSPVIGGYTFGSGTRLTVV.

The CDR3 DNA reads as TGTGCCAGCAGCAAAAAAGCGGGAGGATCCTACAATGAGCAGTTCTTC. This sequence encodes CASSKKAGGSYNEQFF. The gene calls are TRBV14 and TRBJ2-1; 9 bases line up with TRBD2. J was trimmed by 1 base and V by 5 bases; bases with no gene match: 6. This CDR3 comprises 16 residues. The germline V gene has CDR1 SGHDN and CDR2 FVKESK.

V and J are TRBV7-8 and TRBJ2-2; TRBD2 agrees at 12 bases. This CDR3 contains 17 residues. The trim removed 1 base at V and 1 base at J, leaving 1 base unmatched. CDR1 is SGHVS, CDR2 FQNEAQ, per germline. The CDR3 loop is CASSLGTSGMNTGELFF. CDR3 DNA: TGTGCCAGCAGCTTAGGGACTAGCGGGATGAACACCGGGGAGCTGTTTTTT.

The chain combines TRBV19 with TRBJ2-2; D is ambiguous. The length of the CDR3 is 13 residues. Germline V gene data show CDR1 as LNHDA and CDR2 as SQIVND (reference sequence). Trimming cost V 5 bases and J 2 bases, with 6 bases left between them. The CDR3 coding sequence is TGTGCCAGTAGTGGGCACAACACCGGGGAGCTGTTTTTT. Encoded protein: CASSGHNTGELFF.

In its sample, this clone was seen once. This chain links TRBV7-2 with TRBJ2-7; a weak D match, TRBD1 (7 bases). V was shortened by 8 bases and J by 3 bases, with 14 bases between the two germline ends. This CDR3 region has 13 residues. Germline CDR1 SGHTA, CDR2 FQGNSA. For the CDR3, the DNA is TGTGCCAGCGGACTACACAGGGGCTACGAGCAGTACTTC. Translated: CASGLHRGYEQYF.

The V and J genes are TRBV28 and TRBJ2-1; 9 positions agree with TRBD2. With V trimmed by 6 bases and J by 7 bases, 13 bases remained unmatched. Germline V lookup: CDR1 MDHEN, CDR2 SYDVKM. The CDR3 sequence is 16 residues long. CDR3 DNA sequence: TGTGCCAGCAGGTCGTATAGCGGGAGCTCCGGGAATGAGCAGTTCTTC. Translated, it gives CASRSYSGSSGNEQFF. The variable domain in full, completed from reference TRBV28 and TRBJ2-1, reads DVKVTQSSRYLVKRTGEKVFLECVQDMDHENMFWYRQDPGLGLRLIYFSYDVKMKEKGDIPEGYSVSREKKERFSLILESASTNQTSMYLCASRSYSGSSGNEQFFGPGTRLTVL.

This chain links TRBV27 with TRBJ2-5; 7 nucleotides match TRBD1. The CDR3 totals 13 residues. Per germline, CDR1 MNHEY and CDR2 SMNVEV (reference sequence). V shed 3 bases and J 4 bases; nucleotides not matched to a gene: 2. CDR3 residues: CASSLDRRETQYF. The CDR3 DNA reads TGTGCCAGCAGTTTGGACAGGCGAGAGACCCAGTACTTC.

The rearrangement links TRBV5-5 to TRBJ1-2; tentatively, D is TRBD1 (5 bases). Germline V gene lookup returns CDR1 SGHKS and CDR2 YYEKEE (reference sequence). The CDR3 consists of 13 residues. The V gene lost 0 bases and the J gene lost 5 bases, with 8 bases spanning the gap. The CDR3 region is CASSLGGEYGYTF. CDR3 nucleotide sequence: TGTGCCAGCAGCTTGGGGGGGGAGTATGGCTACACCTTC.

This chain links TRBV28 with TRBJ1-2; 7 bases are a match to TRBD1. Germline V CDR1 and CDR2: MDHEN, SYDVKM. The ends lost 5 bases at V and 5 bases at J; junction bases unmatched: 8. The CDR3 totals 14 residues. The CDR3 DNA sequence: TGTGCCAGCAGTATCGACAGGGTCCTTTATGGCTACACCTTC. Translating it yields CASSIDRVLYGYTF.

The chain is built from TRBV9 and TRBJ2-7, with D perhaps matching TRBD2 (5 bases). Trimming took 3 bases from V and 6 from J, leaving 10 bases between them. Germline-derived CDR1 and CDR2 are SGDLS and YYNGEE. The CDR3 is made up of 12 amino acids. The CDR3 nucleotides read TGTGCCAGCAGCGAACTAGGCCTCGAGCAGTACTTC. This sequence encodes CASSELGLEQYF.

The chain is built from TRBV27 and TRBJ2-2; tentatively, D is TRBD1 (5 bases). The CDR3 is 15 amino acids. Germline CDR1 and CDR2: MNHEY and SMNVEV (reference sequence). V lost 7 bases, J lost 1 base, and 13 bases lay in between. The CDR3 reads CASTFHDRNTGELFF. CDR3 in DNA: TGTGCCAGCACCTTCCATGACAGGAACACCGGGGAGCTGTTTTTT.

The chain couples TRBV6-5 to TRBJ2-3, with 7 bases matching TRBD2. Germline V gives CDR1 MNHEY, CDR2 SVGAGI. The ends lost 8 bases at V and 1 base at J; junction bases unmatched: 3. The CDR3 extends over 13 amino acids. CDR3 nucleotide sequence: TGTGCCAGCGGGGGGGTTGGCACAGATACGCAGTATTTT. Translating gives CASGGVGTDTQYF.

The chain links TRBV5-1 to TRBJ2-7; the D gene is possibly TRBD1 (6 bases). Germline V gives CDR1 SGHRS, CDR2 YFSETQ. V lost 3 bases, J lost 3 bases, and 16 bases lay in between. The length of the CDR3 is 15 residues. CDR3 amino acids: CASSYQGTKLYEQYF. CDR3 nucleotides: TGCGCCAGCAGCTACCAAGGGACAAAACTCTACGAGCAGTACTTC.

The rearrangement joins TRBV27 to TRBJ2-3; 11 bases match TRBD2. There are 18 residues in the CDR3. Germline assignment: CDR1 MNHEY and CDR2 SMNVEV (reference sequence). V shed 6 bases and J 6 bases; nucleotides not matched to a gene: 17. The CDR3 region is CASSRNFLTSGRPDTQYF. The CDR3, as DNA: TGTGCCAGCAGCCGAAATTTTTTAACTAGCGGGAGACCGGATACGCAGTATTTT.